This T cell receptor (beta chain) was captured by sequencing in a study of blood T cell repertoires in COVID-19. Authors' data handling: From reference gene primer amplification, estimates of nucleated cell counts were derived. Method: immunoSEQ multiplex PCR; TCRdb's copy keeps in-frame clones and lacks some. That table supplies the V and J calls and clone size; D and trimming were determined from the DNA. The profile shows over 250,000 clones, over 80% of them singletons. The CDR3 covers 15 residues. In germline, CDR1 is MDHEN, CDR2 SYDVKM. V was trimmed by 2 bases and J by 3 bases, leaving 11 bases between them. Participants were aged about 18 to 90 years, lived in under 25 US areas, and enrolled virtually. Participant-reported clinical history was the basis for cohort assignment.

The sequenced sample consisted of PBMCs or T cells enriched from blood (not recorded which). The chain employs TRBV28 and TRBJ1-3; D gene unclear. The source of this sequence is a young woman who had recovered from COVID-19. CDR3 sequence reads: CASSLDYRIGNTIYF. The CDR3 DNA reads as TGTGCCAGCAGTTTAGACTACCGGATTGGAAACACCATATATTTT.